Below are 17 T cell receptor beta chains sequenced from a single sample in a study of T cell changes during pregnancy in multiple sclerosis. Data came from immunoSEQ multiplex PCR; TCRdb stores just in-frame clones and leaves some out. The sample holds around 120,000 clones, roughly 92% seen once. The sample in question was peripheral blood, obtained after pregnancy. These receptors all come from a female donor with multiple sclerosis, enrolled in a pregnancy study.

Only a few counts were recorded for this clone. This chain connects TRBV10-3 to TRBJ1-1; D is perhaps TRBD1 (6 bases). CDR3 length: 14 residues. The germline V gene has CDR1 ENHRY and CDR2 SYGVKD. Trimming pared 5 bases from V and 5 bases from J, leaving 15 bases between. The CDR3 loop reads CAISKQGTRTEAFF. CDR3 nucleotide sequence: TGTGCCATCAGTAAACAGGGAACGAGGACTGAAGCTTTCTTT.

This chain connects TRBV7-3 to TRBJ2-1; a weak D match, TRBD1 (6 bases). The germline V gene encodes CDR1 SGHTA and CDR2 FQGTGA. Trimming removed 4 bases from V and 8 bases from J, with 6 bases in between. The CDR3 length is 11 residues. CDR3 loop: CASSWTDEQFF. The CDR3 DNA follows: TGTGCCAGCAGCTGGACAGATGAGCAGTTCTTC.

V is TRBV4-1 and J is TRBJ2-3, with 12 nucleotides matching TRBD2. The germline gives CDR1 MGHRA, CDR2 YSYEKL. CDR3 length equals 18 residues. Germline trimming cut 3 bases from V and 1 base from J; bases unmatched to any gene: 8. CDR3 sequence reads: CASSHLISSGGGTDTQYF. CDR3 bases: TGCGCCAGCAGCCATTTAATCTCTAGCGGGGGGGGCACAGATACGCAGTATTTT.

The CDR3, as DNA: TGTGCCTGGAGTTCCGGGACAGGTAATTATCAGCCCCAGCATTTT. Its translation: CAWSSGTGNYQPQHF. The chain combines TRBV30 with TRBJ1-5; 8 bases match TRBD1. V lost 2 bases, J lost 5 bases, and 8 bases stayed unmatched. Germline lookup yields CDR1 GTSNPN and CDR2 SVGIG (reference sequence). This CDR3 is built from 15 residues.

The chain employs TRBV15 and TRBJ2-7; 7 bases match TRBD1. CDR1 and CDR2 (germline): LNHNV, YYDKDF (reference sequence). This CDR3 has 15 amino acids. Trimming at V came to 3 bases and at J to 3 bases, leaving 8 bases not matched to a gene. The CDR3 sequence: CATSSTRTGLYEQYF. The CDR3 bases are TGTGCCACCAGCAGTACTCGGACAGGCCTCTACGAGCAGTACTTC.

This clone was detected once. The chain uses TRBV5-4 and TRBJ2-1; D might be TRBD1 (6 bases). Trimming removed 7 bases at V and 5 bases at J, with 16 bases between. Germline V CDR1 and CDR2: SGHNT, YYREEE (reference sequence). The CDR3 extends over 14 amino acids. CDR3 sequence (DNA): TGTGCCAGCTGCGCCAGGGGAACAGACAATGAGCAGTTCTTC. It codes for CASCARGTDNEQFF.

V and J are TRBV10-3 and TRBJ1-2, with a tentative D call TRBD1 (5 bases). The V gene's germline CDR1 is ENHRY and CDR2 SYGVKD. The length of the CDR3 is 14 residues. V was shortened by 2 bases and J by 8 bases, with 15 bases between the two germline ends. This CDR3 is CAISEVGGLYGYTF. CDR3 DNA sequence: TGTGCCATCAGTGAGGTGGGGGGACTATACGGCTACACCTTC.

The rearrangement joins TRBV2 to TRBJ2-7; D ambiguous. In germline, CDR1 is SNHLY, CDR2 FYNNEI. This CDR3 is 12 amino acids long. V was shortened by 7 bases and J by 6 bases, with 13 bases between the two germline ends. DNA of the CDR3: TGTGCCAGCATGGTGGTTCTCGGCGAGCAGTACTTC. The encoded protein is CASMVVLGEQYF.

This clone turned up a few times. This chain links TRBV30 with TRBJ1-1; D gene unclear. V lost 2 bases and J lost 4, with 8 bases in between. The germline V gene encodes CDR1 GTSNPN and CDR2 SVGIG (reference sequence). The CDR3 sequence is 12 residues long. The CDR3 region is CAWSRQVTEAFF. As DNA, the CDR3 is TGTGCCTGGAGTCGCCAGGTCACTGAAGCTTTCTTT.

The genes are TRBV7-6 and TRBJ1-2, with 7 bases aligning to TRBD1. Germline loops: CDR1 SGHVS, CDR2 FNYEAQ. This CDR3 spans 16 amino acids. V gave up 2 bases and J gave up 4 bases; unmatched junction bases: 10. The CDR3 DNA follows: TGTGCCAGCAGCTTAAAGGCCGAGACAGGGTTCTATGGCTACACCTTC. Residues: CASSLKAETGFYGYTF.

In its sample, this clone was seen once. The chain uses TRBV14 and TRBJ1-2, with D unresolved. The germline V gene has CDR1 SGHDN and CDR2 FVKESK. V was clipped by 1 base and J by 4 bases, with 7 bases between them. The CDR3 runs 13 residues. CDR3 coding DNA: TGTGCCAGCAGCCAAGCGGGGAGCTATGGCTACACCTTC. Its translation is CASSQAGSYGYTF.

The V gene is TRBV27, the J gene TRBJ1-3, with D perhaps matching TRBD1 (6 bases). Germline V gene lookup returns CDR1 MNHEY and CDR2 SMNVEV (reference sequence). This CDR3 contains 14 residues. The V end lost 5 bases, the J end lost 1 base, and 9 bases lay between the germline ends. The CDR3 loop is CASSTRGSGNTIYF. CDR3 DNA sequence: TGTGCCAGCAGTACCAGGGGATCTGGAAACACCATATATTTT.

This chain links TRBV5-1 with TRBJ1-1; a weak D match, TRBD1 (5 bases). Germline assignment: CDR1 SGHRS and CDR2 YFSETQ. The CDR3 runs 15 residues. Trimming pared 0 bases from V and 4 bases from J, leaving 13 bases between. This CDR3 reads CASSLVQGLGTEAFF. CDR3 nucleotide sequence: TGCGCCAGCAGCTTGGTTCAGGGTTTGGGCACTGAAGCTTTCTTT. The whole variable domain, remainder taken from reference TRBV5-1 and TRBJ1-1, is KAGVTQTPRYLIKTRGQQVTLSCSPISGHRSVSWYQQTPGQGLQFLFEYFSETQRNKGNFPGRFSGRQFSNSRSEMNVSTLELGDSALYLCASSLVQGLGTEAFFGQGTRLTVV.

The chain recombines TRBV14 with TRBJ1-1; D might be TRBD1 (5 bases). Deletions cut 0 bases from V and 7 bases from J, with 9 bases between. The CDR3 extends over 13 amino acids. Germline CDR1 is SGHDN and CDR2 is FVKESK. Written as DNA, the CDR3 is TGTGCCAGCAGCCAAGATCGGACACTTGAAGCTTTCTTT. Protein: CASSQDRTLEAFF.

This rearrangement joins TRBV2 to TRBJ2-5; D remains unclear. CDR1 and CDR2 from the germline V gene are SNHLY and FYNNEI. V lost 8 bases and J lost 2, with 9 bases in between. The CDR3 is 12 residues long. CDR3 region: CASFSVQETQYF. The CDR3 bases are TGTGCCAGCTTCTCAGTTCAAGAGACCCAGTACTTC. The variable domain in full, with the rest retrieved from reference TRBV2 and TRBJ2-5, is EPEVTQTPSHQVTQMGQEVILRCVPISNHLYFYWYRQILGQKVEFLVSFYNNEISEKSEIFDDQFSVERPDGSNFTLKIRSTKLEDSAMYFCASFSVQETQYFGPGTRLLVL.

The rearrangement links TRBV5-1 to TRBJ1-1; D ambiguous. CDR3 length: 15 residues. Looked up from germline, CDR1 is SGHRS and CDR2 is YFSETQ. V lost 1 base to trimming and J lost 4 bases, with 14 bases between them. The CDR3 sequence is CASSLYISGSTEAFF. For the CDR3, the DNA is TGCGCCAGCAGCTTGTATATATCGGGGAGCACTGAAGCTTTCTTT.

The chain carries TRBV5-1 and TRBJ1-2; D ambiguous. V lost 0 bases and J 0 bases, leaving 9 bases between the germline ends. This CDR3 has 15 residues. Germline loops: CDR1 SGHRS, CDR2 YFSETQ. The CDR3 DNA sequence: TGCGCCAGCAGCTTGGAGGACGGGGCTAACTATGGCTACACCTTC. It encodes CASSLEDGANYGYTF.